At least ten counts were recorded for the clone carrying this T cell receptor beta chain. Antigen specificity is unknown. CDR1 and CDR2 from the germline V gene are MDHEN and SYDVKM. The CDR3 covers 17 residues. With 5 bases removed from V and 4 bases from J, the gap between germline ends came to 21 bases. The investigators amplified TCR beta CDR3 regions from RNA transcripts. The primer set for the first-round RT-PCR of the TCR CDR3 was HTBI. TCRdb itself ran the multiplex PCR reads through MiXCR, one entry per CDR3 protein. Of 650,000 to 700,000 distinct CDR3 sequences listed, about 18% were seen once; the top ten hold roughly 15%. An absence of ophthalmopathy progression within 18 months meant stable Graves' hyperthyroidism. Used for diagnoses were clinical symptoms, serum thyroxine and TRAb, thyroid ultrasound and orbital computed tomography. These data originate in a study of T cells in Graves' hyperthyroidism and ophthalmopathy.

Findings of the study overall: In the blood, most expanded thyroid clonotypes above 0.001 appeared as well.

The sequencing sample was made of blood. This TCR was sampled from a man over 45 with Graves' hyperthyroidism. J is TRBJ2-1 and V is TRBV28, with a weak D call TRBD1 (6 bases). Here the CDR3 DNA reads TGTGCCAGCAGTCCGGCCTCGGGACACAGAATTTACAATGAGCAGTTCTTC. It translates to CASSPASGHRIYNEQFF.